This T cell receptor beta chain emerged from a study of T-cell reconstitution after alpha-beta-depleted transplantation in children. The study, taken as a whole, reports: By one year post-transplant, T-cell counts and diversity largely arose from T cells that were newly produced.

Molecular barcoding with unique molecular identifiers was used for the TCRbeta library. Using its own MiXCR run on the PCR reads, TCRdb lists one record per CDR3 protein. Among hundreds of thousands of distinct CDR3 sequences listed, 10% to 15% were seen once. Details on this clonotype: Its antigen is not identified.

This CDR3 comprises 14 residues. Trimming took 3 bases from V and 0 from J, leaving 12 bases between them. CDR1 SQVTM and CDR2 ANQGSEA come from the germline V gene. The V call is TRBV29-1, the J call TRBJ2-7; tentatively, D is TRBD1 (5 bases). The clonotype comes from a male patient younger than 18 who had a stem cell transplant for acute myeloid leukemia, so the T cells may come from the graft donor. Specimen: PBMCs, mostly from graft donor cells, collected 360 days after TCRalphabeta/CD19-depleted stem cell transplant. As DNA, the CDR3 is TGCAGCGTTGATTCAGGGTCAAGCTCCTACGAGCAGTACTTC. Its translation: CSVDSGSSSYEQYF.